A selection of T cell receptor beta chains follows, all from one sample in a study of OX40 agonist ivuxolimab in advanced cancers. Some clones are missing from TCRdb's copy, which holds only in-frame ones; the method was immunoSEQ multiplex PCR. The sample holds more than 55,000 clones, over 90% seen once. The sequencing here drew on CD4+ or CD8+ T cells sorted from blood, taken in a trial of the OX40 agonist ivuxolimab. The source is an adult with an advanced solid tumor such as melanoma, head and neck, liver or kidney cancer. Both conserved end residues are part of each CDR3. Each record gives: clone size, J gene, V gene, D gene, CDR3 length, CDR3 DNA, CDR3 protein. A D gene is named only where the DNA matches it firmly. Not all rows give a size; the values are once, few, many and, for expanded clones, a class.

>.|TRBJ2-7|TRBV5-5|.|11
TGTGCCAGCAGCTCCCCCTACGAGCAGTACTTC
CASSSPYEQYF
>.|TRBJ2-5|TRBV14|TRBD2|15
TGTGCCAGCAGCCGGTACGCTGGGGGGGAAGAGACCCAGTACTTC
CASSRYAGGEETQYF
>.|TRBJ2-5|TRBV4-1|TRBD2|15
TGCGCCAGCAGCCAACTAGCGGGATCGCAAGAGACCCAGTACTTC
CASSQLAGSQETQYF
>.|TRBJ2-1|TRBV9|TRBD2|15
TGTGCCAGCAGCGATCACCGGGACTATCAGGATGAGCAGTTCTTC
CASSDHRDYQDEQFF
>.|TRBJ1-2|TRBV6-5|.|15
TGTGCCAGCAGTTACTCGCCGTTTCCCTCTTGGGGCTACACCTTC
CASSYSPFPSWGYTF
>.|TRBJ1-5|TRBV27|TRBD1|16
TGTGCCAGCAGTTTATTCGCGAGAGGGGGCCATCAGCCCCAGCATTTT
CASSLFARGGHQPQHF
>.|TRBJ1-1|TRBV20-1|.|11
TGCAGTGCTAGAGTTGACACTGAAGCTTTCTTT
CSARVDTEAFF
>.|TRBJ1-1|TRBV4-3|.|14
TGCGCCAGCAGCCAAGATCTCCTGACACCTGAAGCTTTCTTT
CASSQDLLTPEAFF
>.|TRBJ2-4|TRBV6-5|TRBD1|15
TGTGCCAGCACCTGGACAGGGGGAGCCAAAAACATTCAGTACTTC
CASTWTGGAKNIQYF
>.|TRBJ2-3|TRBV4-1|.|17
TGCGCCAGCAGCCACTACGGGGGGCAATCCTCCCCAGATACGCAGTATTTT
CASSHYGGQSSPDTQYF
>.|TRBJ2-3|TRBV7-2|.|15
TGTGCCAGCAGCTTACTTAGCGGAAGCACAGATACGCAGTATTTT
CASSLLSGSTDTQYF
>.|TRBJ1-1|TRBV6-6|TRBD1|15
TGTGCCAGCAGTATCCGGACAGGGTCGGGCACTGAAGCTTTCTTT
CASSIRTGSGTEAFF
>.|TRBJ1-4|TRBV21-1|.|15
TGTGCCAGCAGCTCGTGGACAGGGTCTAATGAAAAACTGTTTTTT
CASSSWTGSNEKLFF
>.|TRBJ2-3|TRBV7-6|TRBD2|18
TGTGCCAGCAGCTCCCCGGGACTAGCGGGGGGCTTCACAGATACGCAGTATTTT
CASSSPGLAGGFTDTQYF
>many|TRBJ2-7|TRBV4-2|.|18
TGTGCCAGCAGCCAAGTCGCTGCCGGGGGGCTTGTTGCGTACGAGCAGTACTTC
CASSQVAAGGLVAYEQYF
>.|TRBJ1-5|TRBV5-5|.|14
TGTGCCAGCAGCCACGCCTCAGGGGACCAGCCCCAGCATTTT
CASSHASGDQPQHF
>few|TRBJ2-7|TRBV7-4|.|12
TGTGCCAGCTCAGCCCCTGACTACGAGCAGTACTTC
CASSAPDYEQYF
>.|TRBJ2-3|TRBV5-1|TRBD2|16
TGCGCCAGCAGCTTCAGACTAGCGGGAAACACAGATACGCAGTATTTT
CASSFRLAGNTDTQYF
>.|TRBJ2-3|TRBV5-1|TRBD2|15
TGCGCCAGCAGCCAAACTAGCGACTACACAGATACGCAGTATTTT
CASSQTSDYTDTQYF